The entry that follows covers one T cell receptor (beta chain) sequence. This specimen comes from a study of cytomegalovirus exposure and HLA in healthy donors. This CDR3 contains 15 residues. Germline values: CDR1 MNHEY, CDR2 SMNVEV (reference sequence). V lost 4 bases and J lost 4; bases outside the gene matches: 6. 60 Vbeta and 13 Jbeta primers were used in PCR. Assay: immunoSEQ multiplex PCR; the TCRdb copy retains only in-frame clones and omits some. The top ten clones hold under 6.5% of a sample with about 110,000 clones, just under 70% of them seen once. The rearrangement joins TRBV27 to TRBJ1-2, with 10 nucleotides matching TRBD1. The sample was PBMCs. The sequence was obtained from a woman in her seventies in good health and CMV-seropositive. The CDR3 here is CASSSPGQGSYGYTF. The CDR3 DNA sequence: TGTGCCAGCAGTTCGCCGGGACAGGGGAGCTATGGCTACACCTTC.